In this sample, the clone carrying this TCR beta chain turned up many times. RNA transcripts yielded amplified TCR beta CDR3 regions. In the first-round RT-PCR of the TCR CDR3, the HTBI primer set was used. TCRdb processed the multiplex PCR reads anew with MiXCR; each CDR3 protein has one entry. The sample shows about 270,000 distinct CDR3 sequences, around 20% of them seen only once. Trimming removed 7 bases from V and 3 bases from J, with 13 bases in between. Germline V CDR1 and CDR2: SGHTA, FQGNSA. The CDR3 contains 13 residues. Diagnoses rested on clinical symptoms, serum thyroxine and TRAb, thyroid ultrasound and orbital computed tomography. This record comes from a study of T cells in Graves' hyperthyroidism and ophthalmopathy.

This sequence joins TRBV7-2 and TRBJ2-7; D unclear. The source of this sequence is a man under 40 with Graves' ophthalmopathy. Material for sequencing was blood. The CDR3 DNA sequence: TGTGCCAGCACCTCCTTGGGGTACTACGAGCAGTACTTC. This codes for CASTSLGYYEQYF.